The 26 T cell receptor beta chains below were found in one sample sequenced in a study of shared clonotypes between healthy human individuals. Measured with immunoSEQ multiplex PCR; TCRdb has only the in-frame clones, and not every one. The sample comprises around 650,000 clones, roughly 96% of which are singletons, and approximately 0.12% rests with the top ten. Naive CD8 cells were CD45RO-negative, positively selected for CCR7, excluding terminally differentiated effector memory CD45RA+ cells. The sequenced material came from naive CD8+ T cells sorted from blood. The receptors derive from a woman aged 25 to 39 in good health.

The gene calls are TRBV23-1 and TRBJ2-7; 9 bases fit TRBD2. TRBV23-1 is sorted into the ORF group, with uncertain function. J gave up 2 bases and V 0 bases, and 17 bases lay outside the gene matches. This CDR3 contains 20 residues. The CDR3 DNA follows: TGCGCCAGCAGTCAATCCCTTGCTCGCCCGGCTAGCGGGGCACCCTACGAGCAGTACTTC. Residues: CASSQSLARPASGAPYEQYF.

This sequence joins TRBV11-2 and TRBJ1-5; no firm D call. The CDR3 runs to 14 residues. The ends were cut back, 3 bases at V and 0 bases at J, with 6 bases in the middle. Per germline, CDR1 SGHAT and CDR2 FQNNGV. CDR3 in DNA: TGTGCCAGCAGCTTTATGGGTAGCAATCAGCCCCAGCATTTT. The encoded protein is CASSFMGSNQPQHF.

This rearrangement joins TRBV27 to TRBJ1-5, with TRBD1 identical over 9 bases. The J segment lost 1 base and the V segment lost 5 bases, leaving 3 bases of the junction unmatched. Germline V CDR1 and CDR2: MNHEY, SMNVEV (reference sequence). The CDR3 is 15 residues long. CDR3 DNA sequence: TGTGCCAGCAGTCCGGACAGGGGAAGCAATCAGCCCCAGCATTTT. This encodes CASSPDRGSNQPQHF.

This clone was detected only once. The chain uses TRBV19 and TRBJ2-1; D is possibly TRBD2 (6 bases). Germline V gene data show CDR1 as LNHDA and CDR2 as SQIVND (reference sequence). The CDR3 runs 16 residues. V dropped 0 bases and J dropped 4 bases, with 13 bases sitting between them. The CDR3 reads CASSIDQGGVYNEQFF. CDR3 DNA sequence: TGTGCCAGTAGTATAGATCAGGGCGGGGTTTACAATGAGCAGTTCTTC.

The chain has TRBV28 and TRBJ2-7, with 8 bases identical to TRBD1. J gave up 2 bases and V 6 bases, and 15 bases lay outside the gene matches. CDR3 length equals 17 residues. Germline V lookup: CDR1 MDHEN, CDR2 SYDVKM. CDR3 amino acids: CASRKEGGQGRAYEQYF. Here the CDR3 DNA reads TGTGCCAGCAGGAAAGAAGGCGGACAGGGTCGGGCCTACGAGCAGTACTTC.

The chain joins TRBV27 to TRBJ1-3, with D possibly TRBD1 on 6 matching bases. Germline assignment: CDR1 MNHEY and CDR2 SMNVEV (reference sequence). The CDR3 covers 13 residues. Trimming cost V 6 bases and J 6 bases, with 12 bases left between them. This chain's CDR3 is CASSTGRLNTIYF. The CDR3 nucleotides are TGTGCCAGCAGCACAGGGCGCCTAAACACCATATATTTT.

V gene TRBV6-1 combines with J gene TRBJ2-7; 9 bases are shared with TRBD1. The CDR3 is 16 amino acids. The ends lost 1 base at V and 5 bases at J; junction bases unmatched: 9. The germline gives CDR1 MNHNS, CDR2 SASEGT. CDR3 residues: CASSEGEGQGGHEQYF. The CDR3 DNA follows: TGTGCCAGCAGTGAAGGAGAGGGACAGGGCGGCCACGAGCAGTACTTC.

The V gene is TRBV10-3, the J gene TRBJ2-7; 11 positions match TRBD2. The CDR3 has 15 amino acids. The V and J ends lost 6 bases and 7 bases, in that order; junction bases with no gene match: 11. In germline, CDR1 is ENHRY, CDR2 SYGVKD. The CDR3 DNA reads TGTGCCATCAGGGACGGGACTAGCGGAGTCTGGGAGCAGTACTTC. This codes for CAIRDGTSGVWEQYF.

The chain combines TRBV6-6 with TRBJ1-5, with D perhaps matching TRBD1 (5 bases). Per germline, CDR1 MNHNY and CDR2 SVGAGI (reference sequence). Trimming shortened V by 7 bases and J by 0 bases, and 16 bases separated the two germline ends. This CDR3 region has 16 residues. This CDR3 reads CASTPAGLYSNQPQHF. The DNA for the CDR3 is TGTGCCAGCACCCCGGCGGGGCTTTATAGCAATCAGCCCCAGCATTTT.

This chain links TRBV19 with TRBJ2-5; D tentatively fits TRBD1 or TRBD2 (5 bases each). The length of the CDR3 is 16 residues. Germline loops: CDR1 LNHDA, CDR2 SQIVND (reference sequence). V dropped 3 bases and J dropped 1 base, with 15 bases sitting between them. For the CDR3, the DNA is TGTGCCAGTAGTATGGGGCCTACGGGATCCCAAGAGACCCAGTACTTC. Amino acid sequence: CASSMGPTGSQETQYF.

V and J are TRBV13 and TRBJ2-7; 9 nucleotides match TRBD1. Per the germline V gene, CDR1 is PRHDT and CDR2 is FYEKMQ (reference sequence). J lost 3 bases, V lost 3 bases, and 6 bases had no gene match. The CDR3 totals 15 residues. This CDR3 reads CASSFRGTGNYEQYF. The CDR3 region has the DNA TGTGCCAGCAGCTTCCGCGGGACAGGGAACTACGAGCAGTACTTC.

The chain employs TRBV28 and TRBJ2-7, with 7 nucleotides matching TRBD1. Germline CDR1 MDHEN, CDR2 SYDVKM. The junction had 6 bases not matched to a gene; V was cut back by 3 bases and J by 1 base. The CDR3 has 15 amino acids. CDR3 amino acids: CASSLRGGPSYEQYF. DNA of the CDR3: TGTGCCAGCAGTTTGAGAGGGGGCCCATCCTACGAGCAGTACTTC. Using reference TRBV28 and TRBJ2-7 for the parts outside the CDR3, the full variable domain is DVKVTQSSRYLVKRTGEKVFLECVQDMDHENMFWYRQDPGLGLRLIYFSYDVKMKEKGDIPEGYSVSREKKERFSLILESASTNQTSMYLCASSLRGGPSYEQYFGPGTRLTVT.

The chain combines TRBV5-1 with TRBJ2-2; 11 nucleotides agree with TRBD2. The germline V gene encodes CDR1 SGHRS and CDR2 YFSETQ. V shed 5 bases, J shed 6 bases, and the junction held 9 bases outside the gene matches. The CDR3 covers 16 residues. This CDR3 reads CASSSETSGIPGELFF. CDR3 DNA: TGCGCCAGCAGTTCCGAGACTAGCGGGATCCCCGGGGAGCTGTTTTTT.

In nucleotides, the CDR3 is TGTGCCAGCAGCCTAGTAGGAACAGGGGGCGACGAGCAGTACTTC. Protein sequence: CASSLVGTGGDEQYF. The gene calls are TRBV11-2 and TRBJ2-7, with 9 bases that match TRBD1. In germline, CDR1 is SGHAT, CDR2 FQNNGV. V lost 5 bases to trimming and J lost 5 bases; unmatched junction nucleotides: 10. This CDR3 spans 15 amino acids.

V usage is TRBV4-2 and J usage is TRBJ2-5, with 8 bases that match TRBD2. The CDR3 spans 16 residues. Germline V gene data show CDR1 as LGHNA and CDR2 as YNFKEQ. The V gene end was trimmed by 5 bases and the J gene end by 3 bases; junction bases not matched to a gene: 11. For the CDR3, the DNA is TGTGCCAGCAGCTCGCGGGTACTAGCGGAGGAAGAGACCCAGTACTTC. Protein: CASSSRVLAEEETQYF.

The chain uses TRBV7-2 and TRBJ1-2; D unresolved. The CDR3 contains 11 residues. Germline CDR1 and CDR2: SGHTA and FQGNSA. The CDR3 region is CEAGDWYGYTF. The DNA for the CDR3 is TGTGAGGCAGGAGACTGGTATGGCTACACCTTC.

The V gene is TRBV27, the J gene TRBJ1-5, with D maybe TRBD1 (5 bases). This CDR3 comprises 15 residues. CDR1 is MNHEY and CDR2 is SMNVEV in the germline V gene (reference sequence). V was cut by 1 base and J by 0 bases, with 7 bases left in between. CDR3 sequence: CASSLWGSSNQPQHF. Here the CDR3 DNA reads TGTGCCAGCAGTTTATGGGGGTCTAGCAATCAGCCCCAGCATTTT.

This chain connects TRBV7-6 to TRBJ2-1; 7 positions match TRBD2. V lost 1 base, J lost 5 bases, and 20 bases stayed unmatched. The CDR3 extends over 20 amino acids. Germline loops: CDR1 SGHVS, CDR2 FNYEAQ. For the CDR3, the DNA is TGTGCCAGCAGCTTAGACCCCCCCGTCGGGGGGACTCCAGATAACAATGAGCAGTTCTTC. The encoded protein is CASSLDPPVGGTPDNNEQFF.

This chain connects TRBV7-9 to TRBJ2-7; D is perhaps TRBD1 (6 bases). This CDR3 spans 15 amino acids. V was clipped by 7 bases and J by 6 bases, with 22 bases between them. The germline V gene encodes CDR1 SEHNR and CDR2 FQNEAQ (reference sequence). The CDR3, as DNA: TGTGCCAGCATCCCACGAGGGGGACGCGTGTCCGAGCAGTACTTC. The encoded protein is CASIPRGGRVSEQYF.

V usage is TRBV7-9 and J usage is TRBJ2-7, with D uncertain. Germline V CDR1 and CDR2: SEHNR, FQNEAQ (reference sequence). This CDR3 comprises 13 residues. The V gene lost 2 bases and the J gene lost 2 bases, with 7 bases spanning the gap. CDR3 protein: CASSLPLAYEQYF. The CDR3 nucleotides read TGTGCCAGCAGCTTACCCTTAGCCTACGAGCAGTACTTC.

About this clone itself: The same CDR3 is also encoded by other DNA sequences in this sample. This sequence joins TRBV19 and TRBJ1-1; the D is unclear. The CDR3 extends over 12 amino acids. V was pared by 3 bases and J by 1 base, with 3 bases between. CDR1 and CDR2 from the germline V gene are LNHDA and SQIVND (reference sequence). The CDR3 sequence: CASSIGNTEAFF. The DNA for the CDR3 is TGTGCCAGTAGTATTGGGAACACTGAAGCTTTCTTT.

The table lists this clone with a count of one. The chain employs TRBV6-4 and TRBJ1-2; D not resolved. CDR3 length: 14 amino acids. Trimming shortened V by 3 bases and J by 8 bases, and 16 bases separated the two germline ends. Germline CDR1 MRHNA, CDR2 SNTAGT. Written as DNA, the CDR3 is TGTGCCAGCAGTGAAGGTTCGGGATGGGGAGGCTACACCTTC. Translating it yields CASSEGSGWGGYTF.

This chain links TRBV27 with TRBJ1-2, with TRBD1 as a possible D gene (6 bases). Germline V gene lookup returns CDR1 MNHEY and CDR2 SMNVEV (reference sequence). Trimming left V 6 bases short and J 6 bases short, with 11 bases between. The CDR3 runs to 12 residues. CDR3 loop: CASRQGGNGYTF. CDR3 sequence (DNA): TGTGCCAGCAGACAGGGAGGAAATGGCTACACCTTC.

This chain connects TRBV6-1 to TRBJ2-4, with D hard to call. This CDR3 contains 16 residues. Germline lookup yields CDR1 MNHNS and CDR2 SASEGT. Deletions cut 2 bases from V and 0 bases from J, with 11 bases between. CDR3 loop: CASSERATIAKNIQYF. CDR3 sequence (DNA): TGTGCCAGCAGTGAACGGGCGACAATAGCCAAAAACATTCAGTACTTC.

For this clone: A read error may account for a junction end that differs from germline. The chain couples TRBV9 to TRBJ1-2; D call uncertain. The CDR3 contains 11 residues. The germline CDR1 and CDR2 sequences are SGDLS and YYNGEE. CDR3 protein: CASSGWMGFTF. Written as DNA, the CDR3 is TGTGCCAGCAGCGGGTGGATGGGCTTCACCTTC.

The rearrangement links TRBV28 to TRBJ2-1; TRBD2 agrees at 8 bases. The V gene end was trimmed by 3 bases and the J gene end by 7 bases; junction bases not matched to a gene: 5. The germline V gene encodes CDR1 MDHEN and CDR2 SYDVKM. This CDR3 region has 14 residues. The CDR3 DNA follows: TGTGCCAGCAGTTTGAGCGGGAGAGGGAATGAGCAGTTCTTC. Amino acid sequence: CASSLSGRGNEQFF.